These 14 T cell receptor beta chains came from one sample sequenced in a study of shared clonotypes between healthy human individuals. Profiled with immunoSEQ multiplex PCR; TCRdb holds only in-frame clones, not every one. The sample shows some 2.1 million clones, 90% to 95% of them seen only once. The material sequenced was naive CD4+ T cells sorted from blood. As to subset: CD45RA+ positively selected. The receptors stem from a man younger than 30 in good health.

This chain links TRBV25-1 with TRBJ2-1, with 10 bases matching TRBD2. After removal of 5 bases from V and 0 bases from J, the junction contained 7 bases not matched to a gene. This CDR3 has 17 amino acids. CDR1 MGHDK and CDR2 SYGVNS come from the germline V gene. Here the CDR3 reads CASSPPAGGPSYNEQFF. Written as DNA, the CDR3 is TGTGCCAGCAGTCCCCCAGCGGGAGGGCCCTCCTACAATGAGCAGTTCTTC.

The rearrangement links TRBV7-2 to TRBJ2-1; 7 positions agree with TRBD2. CDR1 and CDR2 from the germline V gene are SGHTA and FQGNSA. The CDR3 covers 17 residues. Trimming took 2 bases from V and 0 from J; bases not matched to a gene: 7. CDR3 sequence: CASSLNGGYSSYNEQFF. CDR3 DNA sequence: TGTGCCAGCAGCTTAAACGGGGGGTACAGCTCCTACAATGAGCAGTTCTTC.

The chain links TRBV7-2 to TRBJ1-2; tentatively, D is TRBD1 (5 bases). V shed 2 bases and J shed 4 bases, with 11 bases lying between them. The CDR3 extends over 14 amino acids. Germline lookup yields CDR1 SGHTA and CDR2 FQGNSA. The CDR3 region is CASSLSGDGYGYTF. The CDR3, as DNA: TGTGCCAGCAGCTTATCCGGGGACGGCTATGGCTACACCTTC.

The V gene is TRBV7-2, the J gene TRBJ1-2; D gene ambiguous. The V gene lost 1 base and the J gene lost 5 bases, with 14 bases spanning the gap. CDR3 length: 15 residues. Germline CDR1 is SGHTA and CDR2 is FQGNSA. The CDR3 spells CASSLGVFKSYGYTF. The CDR3 coding sequence is TGTGCCAGCAGCTTAGGGGTCTTCAAATCATATGGCTACACCTTC. The variable domain in full, with the rest retrieved from reference TRBV7-2 and TRBJ1-2, is GAGVSQSPSNKVTEKGKDVELRCDPISGHTALYWYRQSLGQGLEFLIYFQGNSAPDKSGLPSDRFSAERTGGSVSTLTIQRTQQEDSAVYLCASSLGVFKSYGYTFGSGTRLTVV.

The chain uses TRBV5-6 and TRBJ1-2; D remains ambiguous. There are 15 residues in the CDR3. Germline lookup yields CDR1 SGHDT and CDR2 YYEEEE. Deletions cut 4 bases from V and 4 bases from J, with 17 bases between. This CDR3 reads CASSHRTIPTYGYTF. As DNA, the CDR3 is TGTGCCAGCAGCCACCGGACCATACCCACCTATGGCTACACCTTC.

The V call is TRBV18, the J call TRBJ2-5; D is unclear. Per germline, CDR1 KGHSH and CDR2 LQKENI. V was trimmed by 2 bases and J by 2 bases, leaving 9 bases between them. The CDR3 totals 14 residues. CDR3 in DNA: TGTGCCAGCTCACCAGGTATGGAGCAAGAGACCCAGTACTTC. Residues: CASSPGMEQETQYF. Together with reference TRBV18 and TRBJ2-5, the CDR3 gives the full variable domain: NAGVMQNPRHLVRRRGQEARLRCSPMKGHSHVYWYRQLPEEGLKFMVYLQKENIIDESGMPKERFSAEFPKEGPSILRIQQVVRGDSAAYFCASSPGMEQETQYFGPGTRLLVL.

With regard to this clone: Additional DNA sequences in this sample encode the identical CDR3. The V call is TRBV7-2, the J call TRBJ2-5, with D perhaps matching TRBD1 (5 bases). CDR1 SGHTA and CDR2 FQGNSA come from the germline V gene. The V end was cut by 5 bases, the J end by 2 bases, with 9 bases between. This CDR3 comprises 13 residues. Here the CDR3 reads CASSQGGQETQYF. Written as DNA, the CDR3 is TGTGCCAGCAGCCAGGGTGGGCAAGAGACCCAGTACTTC.

The chain joins TRBV29-1 to TRBJ2-5, with D unclear. The CDR3 sequence is 12 residues long. Trimming stripped 7 bases from V and 0 bases from J, with 9 bases between. Germline V lookup: CDR1 SQVTM, CDR2 ANQGSEA. The CDR3 sequence is CSALLYQETQYF. DNA for the CDR3: TGCAGCGCTCTACTGTACCAAGAGACCCAGTACTTC.

About this clone: The identical CDR3 is also encoded by other nucleotide sequences in the sample. The rearrangement joins TRBV5-1 to TRBJ1-1; D call uncertain. Germline CDR1 is SGHRS and CDR2 is YFSETQ. V dropped 0 bases and J dropped 4 bases, with 7 bases sitting between them. The CDR3 contains 13 residues. The CDR3 region has the DNA TGCGCCAGCAGCTTGGAGGGTCCCACTGAAGCTTTCTTT. As protein: CASSLEGPTEAFF.

CDR3 DNA: TGTGCCACCAGCGAGGGACAATCTAGCAATCAGCCCCAGCATTTT. Its translation: CATSEGQSSNQPQHF. The chain combines TRBV15 with TRBJ1-5; possibly TRBD1 for D (6 bases). In germline, CDR1 is LNHNV, CDR2 YYDKDF (reference sequence). The CDR3 runs to 15 residues. Trimming shortened V by 5 bases and J by 0 bases, and 11 bases separated the two germline ends.

The chain employs TRBV6-1 and TRBJ2-7; TRBD1 matches 7 bases. In germline, CDR1 is MNHNS, CDR2 SASEGT. CDR3 length: 14 residues. Losses at the gene ends were 0 bases for V and 3 bases for J; bases not matched to a gene: 2. The CDR3 sequence: CASSEAQGVYEQYF. Here the CDR3 DNA reads TGTGCCAGCAGTGAAGCGCAGGGGGTCTACGAGCAGTACTTC.

This clone was seen a handful of times. This chain joins TRBV10-3 and TRBJ2-5, with D uncertain. Deletions cut 6 bases from V and 2 bases from J, with 13 bases between. There are 14 residues in the CDR3. Per germline, CDR1 ENHRY and CDR2 SYGVKD. The CDR3 loop is CAIRLGTNQETQYF. CDR3 nucleotides: TGTGCCATCAGGCTTGGCACCAATCAAGAGACCCAGTACTTC.

The rearrangement joins TRBV5-4 to TRBJ2-5, with D perhaps matching TRBD1 (7 bases). Trimming cost V 4 bases and J 3 bases, with 16 bases left between them. The length of the CDR3 is 15 residues. CDR1 and CDR2 from the germline V gene are SGHNT and YYREEE (reference sequence). The CDR3 sequence is CASSLQDREEETQYF. The CDR3 DNA follows: TGTGCCAGCAGCCTCCAAGACAGGGAGGAAGAGACCCAGTACTTC.

The CDR3 DNA follows: TGTGCCAGCAGCCGACCTTGGACAGGGGGCTTTAACTATGGCTACACCTTC. Translation gives CASSRPWTGGFNYGYTF. The rearrangement joins TRBV7-2 to TRBJ1-2; TRBD1 matches 11 bases. The germline CDR1 and CDR2 sequences are SGHTA and FQGNSA. The CDR3 extends over 17 amino acids. J gave up 1 base and V 5 bases, and 9 bases lay outside the gene matches.